This T cell receptor beta chain came from a study of blood T cell repertoires in COVID-19. At the level of the study: Acute and convalescent COVID-19 samples came from the United States, Italy and Spain.

Trimming cost V 4 bases and J 7 bases, with 14 bases left between them. The CDR3 contains 13 residues. CDR1 is SGHKS and CDR2 is YYEKEE in the germline V gene (reference sequence). Sequenced by immunoSEQ multiplex PCR; TCRdb stores in-frame clones only, minus some. The sample has some 340,000 clones, around 87% seen once. Two negative PCRs, clearance, or symptom resolution characterized the recovered Cohort 3 donors. This TCR came from a woman aged 30 to 39 who had recovered from COVID-19. Sequenced sample: PBMCs or T cells enriched from blood (not recorded which). This chain connects TRBV5-5 to TRBJ1-1; D possibly corresponds to TRBD1 (6 bases). CDR3 region: CASSIRGLGEAFF. The CDR3 bases are TGTGCCAGCAGCATCAGGGGCTTGGGTGAAGCTTTCTTT.